This passage covers 15 T cell receptor beta chains from one sample sequenced in a study of shared clonotypes between healthy human individuals (dated by TCRdb to between 2020 and 2021). Receptor amplification or capture employed the immunoSEQ multiplex PCR assay. TCRdb's version of the immuneACCESS table is confined to in-frame rearrangements and falls short of the full clone set. An unresolved V gene accounts for under half of the shortfall where checked; the remainder is of unknown origin. The sample has roughly 400,000 clones on record, 90% to 98% of them singletons. The ten largest clonotypes hold approximately 0.3% of the sample. Sequenced sample: memory CD8+ T cells sorted from blood. Sample cell subset or site, as interpreted from the label and publication: CD45RO+ cells pooled with CCR7-negative TemRA cells. These receptors came from a man aged 30 to 39 in good health.

The rearrangement joins TRBV11-2 to TRBJ2-2; no clear D. CDR1 SGHAT and CDR2 FQNNGV come from the germline V gene. V was pared by 1 base and J by 1 base, with 4 bases between. The CDR3 runs to 14 residues. Here the CDR3 reads CASSLGGNTGELFF. DNA of the CDR3: TGTGCCAGCAGCTTAGGAGGGAACACCGGGGAGCTGTTTTTT.

The chain links TRBV6-4 to TRBJ2-1, with TRBD1 matching 7 bases. The CDR3 loop spans 14 amino acids. With 7 bases clipped from V and 7 bases from J, the junction kept 10 bases outside the gene matches. Germline CDR1 is MRHNA and CDR2 is SNTAGT. In DNA, the CDR3 is TGTGCCAGCAAAAGGGACAGCCGTGCAAATGAGCAGTTCTTC. This codes for CASKRDSRANEQFF.

The chain employs TRBV15 and TRBJ1-1, with unresolved D. The CDR3 length is 15 residues. From germline, CDR1 is LNHNV and CDR2 YYDKDF (reference sequence). The V end was cut by 0 bases, the J end by 6 bases, with 14 bases between. The CDR3 here is CATSRDRGLVAEAFF. In DNA form, the CDR3 reads TGTGCCACCAGCAGAGATCGGGGTCTTGTCGCTGAAGCTTTCTTT.

V is TRBV7-2 and J is TRBJ2-7; TRBD1 agrees at 10 bases. The germline V gene has CDR1 SGHTA and CDR2 FQGNSA. This CDR3 has 14 amino acids. The V gene end was trimmed by 5 bases and the J gene end by 3 bases; junction bases not matched to a gene: 4. CDR3 in amino acids: CASSRWTGGYEQYF. The CDR3 region has the DNA TGTGCCAGCAGCCGTTGGACAGGGGGCTACGAGCAGTACTTC.

The V call is TRBV29-1, the J call TRBJ2-3, with D unresolved. The CDR3 consists of 16 residues. Trimming cost V 1 base and J 3 bases, with 17 bases left between them. The germline V gene encodes CDR1 SQVTM and CDR2 ANQGSEA. The CDR3 DNA reads as TGCAGCGTTGAAGGTCCCTTCTATACGGTTACAGATACGCAGTATTTT. It is translated as CSVEGPFYTVTDTQYF.

The J gene is TRBJ2-7, the V gene TRBV30; the match to TRBD2 covers 12 bases. V was clipped by 1 base and J by 3 bases; unmatched bases: 4. CDR3 length equals 15 residues. Germline V gives CDR1 GTSNPN, CDR2 SVGIG (reference sequence). The CDR3 here is CAWSGTSGTYYEQYF. CDR3 DNA: TGTGCCTGGAGTGGGACTAGCGGGACGTACTACGAGCAGTACTTC.

This chain joins TRBV10-3 and TRBJ2-7; the match to TRBD2 covers 10 bases. The CDR3 has 16 residues. CDR1 ENHRY and CDR2 SYGVKD come from the germline V gene. V trimming: 0 bases; J trimming: 3 bases; junction bases outside the gene matches: 5. CDR3: CAISESELAGVYEQYF. The CDR3 DNA reads TGTGCCATCAGTGAGTCCGAGCTAGCGGGAGTCTACGAGCAGTACTTC.

The rearrangement uses TRBV7-8 and TRBJ2-3; 10 bases match TRBD2. The ends lost 3 bases at V and 7 bases at J; junction bases unmatched: 7. Germline CDR1 is SGHVS and CDR2 is FQNEAQ. The CDR3 is 15 residues long. CDR3 amino acids: CASSLGSGRANTQYF. CDR3 in DNA: TGTGCCAGCAGCTTGGGGAGCGGGAGGGCCAATACGCAGTATTTT.

CDR3 coding DNA: TGTGCCAGCAGTCCCGGGACAGGTCGGGAGGAGCAGTACTTC. Translating it yields CASSPGTGREEQYF. The V gene is TRBV6-6, the J gene TRBJ2-7, with 8 bases identical to TRBD1. Germline trimming cut 5 bases from V and 7 bases from J; bases unmatched to any gene: 10. Looked up from germline, CDR1 is MNHNY and CDR2 is SVGAGI (reference sequence). The CDR3 is 14 residues long.

The CDR3 reads CASSELRTPNTEAFF. The CDR3 nucleotides read TGTGCCAGCAGTGAACTGAGGACCCCTAACACTGAAGCTTTCTTT. The rearrangement joins TRBV6-1 to TRBJ1-1; D unresolved. The V and J ends lost 2 bases and 2 bases respectively, with 12 bases between them. Germline loops: CDR1 MNHNS, CDR2 SASEGT. The CDR3 has 15 residues.

The chain recombines TRBV7-6 with TRBJ2-7; TRBD1 matches 7 bases. Germline CDR1 and CDR2: SGHVS and FNYEAQ. V shed 2 bases and J 1 base; nucleotides not matched to a gene: 5. The CDR3 is 15 residues long. The CDR3 reads CASSLRQGESYEQYF. For the CDR3, the DNA is TGTGCCAGCAGCTTAAGGCAGGGGGAGTCCTACGAGCAGTACTTC.

The J gene is TRBJ2-3, the V gene TRBV19; no clear D. The CDR3 spans 13 residues. Germline V lookup: CDR1 LNHDA, CDR2 SQIVND (reference sequence). V was trimmed by 7 bases and J by 2 bases, leaving 10 bases between them. This CDR3 reads CASKATYTDTQYF. In nucleotides, the CDR3 is TGTGCCAGTAAGGCGACTTACACAGATACGCAGTATTTT.

The J gene is TRBJ2-1, the V gene TRBV14; 8 bases are shared with TRBD2. CDR3 size: 15 residues. The germline V gene encodes CDR1 SGHDN and CDR2 FVKESK. V was pared by 0 bases and J by 6 bases, with 4 bases of the junction left unmatched. The CDR3 DNA is TGTGCCAGCAGCCAAGACCGGGGGGGGATCAATGAGCAGTTCTTC. It yields the protein CASSQDRGGINEQFF.

The chain recombines TRBV18 with TRBJ1-4; D uncertain. V was trimmed by 2 bases and J by 8 bases, leaving 9 bases between them. The CDR3 length is 13 residues. Germline CDR1 and CDR2: KGHSH and LQKENI. The CDR3 DNA reads as TGTGCCAGCTCACCAAGTACAGTCGAAAAACTGTTTTTT. Protein product: CASSPSTVEKLFF.

This sequence joins TRBV2 and TRBJ2-7; D not resolved. Germline V lookup: CDR1 SNHLY, CDR2 FYNNEI. This CDR3 has 15 residues. V was trimmed by 8 bases and J by 0 bases, leaving 17 bases between them. The CDR3 DNA reads TGTGCCAGCGGTTCTCATCCAAGGAGCTCCTACGAGCAGTACTTC. It encodes CASGSHPRSSYEQYF.